This TCR beta chain is drawn from a study of blood T cell repertoires in COVID-19. Overall study: Whether acute or convalescent, the COVID-19 samples came from the United States, Italy and Spain.

Per germline, CDR1 ENHRY and CDR2 SYGVKD. Trimming at V came to 6 bases and at J to 6 bases, leaving 20 bases not matched to a gene. This CDR3 region has 19 residues. The authors' processing: Estimation of nucleated cell counts relied on the amplification of reference gene primers. Generated by immunoSEQ multiplex PCR, the TCRdb table keeps only in-frame clones and is missing some. The V and J calls and clone size are taken from that table; D and trimming were inferred from the DNA. The repertoire includes 150,000 to 200,000 clones, roughly 85% of them detected once, and about 0.95% sits in the top ten.

The genes are TRBV10-3 and TRBJ2-1; 10 bases align to TRBD1. Sequencing was performed on peripheral blood. The clonotype comes from a man aged 40-49 years with acute or convalescent COVID-19. CDR3 loop: CAISDRGRSGGRQFNEQFF. DNA of the CDR3: TGTGCCATCAGCGACAGGGGGCGATCCGGTGGTCGACAGTTCAATGAGCAGTTCTTC.